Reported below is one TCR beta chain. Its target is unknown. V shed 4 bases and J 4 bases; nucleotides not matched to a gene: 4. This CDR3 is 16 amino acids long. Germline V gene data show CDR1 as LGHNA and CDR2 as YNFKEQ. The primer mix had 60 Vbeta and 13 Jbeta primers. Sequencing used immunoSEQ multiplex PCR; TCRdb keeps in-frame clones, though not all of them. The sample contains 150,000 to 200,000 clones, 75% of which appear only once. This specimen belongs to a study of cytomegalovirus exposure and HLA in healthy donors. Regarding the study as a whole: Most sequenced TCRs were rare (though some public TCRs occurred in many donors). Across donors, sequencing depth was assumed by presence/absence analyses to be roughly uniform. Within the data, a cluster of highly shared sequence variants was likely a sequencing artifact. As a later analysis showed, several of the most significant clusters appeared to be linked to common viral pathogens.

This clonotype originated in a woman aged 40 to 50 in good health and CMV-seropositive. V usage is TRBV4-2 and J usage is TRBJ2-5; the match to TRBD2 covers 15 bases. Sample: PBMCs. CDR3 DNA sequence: TGTGCCAGCAGCCCTGGACTAGCGGGAGGGGGAGAGACCCAGTACTTC. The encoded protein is CASSPGLAGGGETQYF.